This TCR beta chain appears in the sequencing data of a study of cytotoxic CD8 clonotypes in ibrutinib-treated CLL. Notes on the study in general: Higher clonality was seen at ibrutinib response and a return toward baseline at progression. Relative to age-matched healthy donors, clonality at baseline was higher, and it tracked circulating CD8+ T-cell counts. Public clonotypes were uncommon and contracted or stayed stable on treatment.

The V and J ends lost 6 bases and 0 bases respectively, with 5 bases between them. CDR1 and CDR2 (germline): WSHSY, SAAADI. This CDR3 spans 12 amino acids. Method: immunoSEQ multiplex PCR; TCRdb's copy keeps in-frame clones and lacks some. The sample yields 55,000 to 80,000 clones, roughly nine tenths seen once. Concerning this clone: Its matching antigen is unknown.

The chain is built from TRBV10-2 and TRBJ1-1; D remains unclear. The input for sequencing was PBMCs, taken after 12 months of ibrutinib treatment. This sequence was found in a human donor with chronic lymphocytic leukemia. CDR3 amino acids: CASRAVNTEAFF. The CDR3 coding sequence is TGCGCCAGCAGGGCAGTGAACACTGAAGCTTTCTTT.